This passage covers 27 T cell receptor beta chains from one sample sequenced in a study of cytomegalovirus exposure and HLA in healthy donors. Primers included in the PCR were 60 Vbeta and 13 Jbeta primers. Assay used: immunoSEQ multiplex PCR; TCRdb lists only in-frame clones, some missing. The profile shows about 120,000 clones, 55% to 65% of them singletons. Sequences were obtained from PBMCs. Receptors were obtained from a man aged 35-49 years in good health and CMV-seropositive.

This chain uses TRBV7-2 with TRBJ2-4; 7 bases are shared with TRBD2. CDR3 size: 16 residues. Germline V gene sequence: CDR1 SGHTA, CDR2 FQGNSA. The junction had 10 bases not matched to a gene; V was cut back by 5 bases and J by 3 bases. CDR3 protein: CASSTRLAAFKNIQYF. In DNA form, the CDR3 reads TGTGCCAGCAGCACCAGACTAGCCGCATTCAAAAACATTCAGTACTTC.

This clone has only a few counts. CDR3: CASSGKQGAYGYTF. CDR3 bases: TGTGCCAGCAGTGGGAAACAGGGGGCCTATGGCTACACCTTC. The genes are TRBV6-1 and TRBJ1-2; 9 nucleotides match TRBD1. The CDR3 spans 14 residues. Trimming at V came to 4 bases and at J to 4 bases, leaving 4 bases not matched to a gene. Germline CDR1 is MNHNS and CDR2 is SASEGT.

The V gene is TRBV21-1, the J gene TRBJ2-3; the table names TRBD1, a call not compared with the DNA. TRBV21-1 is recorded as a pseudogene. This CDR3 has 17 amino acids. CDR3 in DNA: TGTGCCAGCAGCAGGAGGTCGACAGGGCAGGTCACAGATACGCAGTATTTT. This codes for CASSRRSTGQVTDTQYF.

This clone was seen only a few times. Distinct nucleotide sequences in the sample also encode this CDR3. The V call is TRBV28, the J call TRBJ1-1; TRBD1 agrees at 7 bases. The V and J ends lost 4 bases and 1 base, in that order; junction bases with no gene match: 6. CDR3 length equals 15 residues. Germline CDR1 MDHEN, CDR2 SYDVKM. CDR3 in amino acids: CASSSSGTANTEAFF. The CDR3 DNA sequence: TGTGCCAGCAGTTCGTCCGGGACAGCGAACACTGAAGCTTTCTTT.

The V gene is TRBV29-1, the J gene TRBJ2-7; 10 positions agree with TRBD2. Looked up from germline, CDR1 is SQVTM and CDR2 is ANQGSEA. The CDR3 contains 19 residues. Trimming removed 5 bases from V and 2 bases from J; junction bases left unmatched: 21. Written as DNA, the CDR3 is TGCAGCGTTAGACCTCAGCGGGAGGGCCCGGGCCAACGGCCCTACGAGCAGTACTTC. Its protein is CSVRPQREGPGQRPYEQYF.

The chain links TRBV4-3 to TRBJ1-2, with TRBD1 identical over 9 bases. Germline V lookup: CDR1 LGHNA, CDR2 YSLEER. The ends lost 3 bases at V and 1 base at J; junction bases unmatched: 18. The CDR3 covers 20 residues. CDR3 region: CASSQQPHRGRRTVNYGYTF. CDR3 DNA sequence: TGCGCCAGCAGCCAGCAACCTCACAGGGGGCGTAGGACCGTTAACTATGGCTACACCTTC.

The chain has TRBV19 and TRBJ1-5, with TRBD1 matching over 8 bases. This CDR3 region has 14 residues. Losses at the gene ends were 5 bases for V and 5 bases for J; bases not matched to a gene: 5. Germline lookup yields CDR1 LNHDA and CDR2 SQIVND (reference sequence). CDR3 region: CASSVTGGDQPQHF. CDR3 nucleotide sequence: TGTGCCAGTAGTGTTACAGGGGGGGATCAGCCCCAGCATTTT.

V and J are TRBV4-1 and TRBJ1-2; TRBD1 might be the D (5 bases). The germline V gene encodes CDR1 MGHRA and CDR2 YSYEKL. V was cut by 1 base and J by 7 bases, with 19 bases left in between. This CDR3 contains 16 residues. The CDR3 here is CASSQAPSRELFGYTF. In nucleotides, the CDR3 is TGCGCCAGCAGCCAAGCCCCCTCCAGGGAACTGTTTGGCTACACCTTC.

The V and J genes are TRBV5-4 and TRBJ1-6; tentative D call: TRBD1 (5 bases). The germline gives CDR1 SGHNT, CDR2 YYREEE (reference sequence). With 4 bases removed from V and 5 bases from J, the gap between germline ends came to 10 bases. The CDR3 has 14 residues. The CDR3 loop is CASSPDKNNSPLHF. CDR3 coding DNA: TGTGCCAGCAGCCCGGACAAGAATAATTCACCCCTCCACTTT.

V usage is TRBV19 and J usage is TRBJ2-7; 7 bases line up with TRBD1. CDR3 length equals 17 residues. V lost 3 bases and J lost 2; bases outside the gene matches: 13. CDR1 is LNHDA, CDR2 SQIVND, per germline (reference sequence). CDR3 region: CASSIFRQGRGPYEQYF. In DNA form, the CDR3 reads TGTGCCAGTAGTATTTTTCGACAGGGTCGCGGCCCCTACGAGCAGTACTTC.

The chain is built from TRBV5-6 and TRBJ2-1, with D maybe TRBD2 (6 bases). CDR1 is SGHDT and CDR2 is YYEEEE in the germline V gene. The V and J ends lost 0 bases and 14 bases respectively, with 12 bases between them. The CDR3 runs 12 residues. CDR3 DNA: TGTGCCAGCAGCTTGGTCAGGGCTAGCGAGTTCTTC. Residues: CASSLVRASEFF.

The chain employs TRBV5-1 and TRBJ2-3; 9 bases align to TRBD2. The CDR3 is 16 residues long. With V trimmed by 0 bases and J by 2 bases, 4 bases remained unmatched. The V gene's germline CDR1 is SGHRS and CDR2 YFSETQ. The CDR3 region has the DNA TGCGCCAGCAGCTTGGCACTAGCGGGCGCCACAGATACGCAGTATTTT. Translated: CASSLALAGATDTQYF.

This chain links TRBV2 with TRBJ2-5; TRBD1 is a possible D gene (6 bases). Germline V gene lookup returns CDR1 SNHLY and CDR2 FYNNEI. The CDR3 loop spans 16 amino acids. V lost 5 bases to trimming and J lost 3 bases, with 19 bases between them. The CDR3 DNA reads TGTGCCAGCAGTCCCCTCTCCGGACAGACAAAAGAGACCCAGTACTTC. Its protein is CASSPLSGQTKETQYF. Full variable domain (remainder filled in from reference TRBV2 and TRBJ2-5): EPEVTQTPSHQVTQMGQEVILRCVPISNHLYFYWYRQILGQKVEFLVSFYNNEISEKSEIFDDQFSVERPDGSNFTLKIRSTKLEDSAMYFCASSPLSGQTKETQYFGPGTRLLVL.

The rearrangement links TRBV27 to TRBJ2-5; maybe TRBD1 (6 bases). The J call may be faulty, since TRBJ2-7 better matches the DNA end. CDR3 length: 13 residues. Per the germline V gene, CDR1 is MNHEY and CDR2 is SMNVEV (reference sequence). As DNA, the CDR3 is TGTGCCAGCAGTATCAGGGGCGGTAACGAGCAGTACTTC. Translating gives CASSIRGGNEQYF.

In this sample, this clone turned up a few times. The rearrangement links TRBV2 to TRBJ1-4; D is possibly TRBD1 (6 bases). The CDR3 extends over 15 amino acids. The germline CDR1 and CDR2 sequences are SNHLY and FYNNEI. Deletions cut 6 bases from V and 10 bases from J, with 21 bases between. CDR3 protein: CASSTQAGGAGKLFF. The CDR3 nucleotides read TGTGCCAGCAGCACCCAAGCGGGGGGCGCGGGAAAACTGTTTTTT. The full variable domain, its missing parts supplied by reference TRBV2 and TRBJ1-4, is EPEVTQTPSHQVTQMGQEVILRCVPISNHLYFYWYRQILGQKVEFLVSFYNNEISEKSEIFDDQFSVERPDGSNFTLKIRSTKLEDSAMYFCASSTQAGGAGKLFFGSGTQLSVL.

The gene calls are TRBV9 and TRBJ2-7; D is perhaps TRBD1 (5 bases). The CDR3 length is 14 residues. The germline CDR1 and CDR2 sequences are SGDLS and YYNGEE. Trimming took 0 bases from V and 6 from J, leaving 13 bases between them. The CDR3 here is CASSVDGRTLEQYF. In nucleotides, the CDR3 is TGTGCCAGCAGCGTAGATGGTCGGACACTCGAGCAGTACTTC.

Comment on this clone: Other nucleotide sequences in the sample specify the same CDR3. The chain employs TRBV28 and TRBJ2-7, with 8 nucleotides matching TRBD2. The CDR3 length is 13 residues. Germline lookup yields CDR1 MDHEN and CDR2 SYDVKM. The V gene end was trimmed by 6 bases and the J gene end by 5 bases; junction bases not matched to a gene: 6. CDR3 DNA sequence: TGTGCCAGCAGCAGCGGGAGCGACGACGAGCAGTACTTC. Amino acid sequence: CASSSGSDDEQYF.

DNA of the CDR3: TGTGCCAGTAGTATTATACCCGGGACAGTAAATCAGCCCCAGCATTTT. It encodes CASSIIPGTVNQPQHF. The chain employs TRBV19 and TRBJ1-5; 7 nucleotides match TRBD1. This CDR3 is 16 amino acids long. V trimming: 3 bases; J trimming: 4 bases; junction bases outside the gene matches: 9. Germline V gene sequence: CDR1 LNHDA, CDR2 SQIVND (reference sequence).

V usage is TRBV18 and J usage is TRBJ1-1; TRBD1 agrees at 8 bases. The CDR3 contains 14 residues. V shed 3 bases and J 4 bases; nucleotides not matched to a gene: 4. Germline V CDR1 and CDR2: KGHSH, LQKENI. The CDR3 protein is CASSPTGGATEAFF. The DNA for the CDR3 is TGTGCCAGCTCACCTACAGGGGGAGCCACTGAAGCTTTCTTT.

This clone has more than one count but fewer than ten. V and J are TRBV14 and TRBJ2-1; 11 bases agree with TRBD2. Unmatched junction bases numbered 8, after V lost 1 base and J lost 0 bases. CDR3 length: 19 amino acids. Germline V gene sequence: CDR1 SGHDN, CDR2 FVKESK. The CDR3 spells CASSQGLAGGQFSYNEQFF. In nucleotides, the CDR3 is TGTGCCAGCAGCCAAGGGTTAGCGGGAGGGCAATTCTCCTACAATGAGCAGTTCTTC.

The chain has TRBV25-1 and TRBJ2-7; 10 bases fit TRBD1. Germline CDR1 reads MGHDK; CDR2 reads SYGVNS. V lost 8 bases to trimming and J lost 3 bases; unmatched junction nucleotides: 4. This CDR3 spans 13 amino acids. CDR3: CASRDRGLYEQYF. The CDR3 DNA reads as TGTGCCAGCCGGGACAGGGGCCTCTACGAGCAGTACTTC.

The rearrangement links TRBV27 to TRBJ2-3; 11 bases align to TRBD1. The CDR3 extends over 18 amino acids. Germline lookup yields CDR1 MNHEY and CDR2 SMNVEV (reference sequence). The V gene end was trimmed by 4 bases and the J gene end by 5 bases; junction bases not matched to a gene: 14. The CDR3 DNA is TGTGCCAGCAGTTCCCCCCCTGGACAGGGGGCGCGGGGAGATACGCAGTATTTT. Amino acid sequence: CASSSPPGQGARGDTQYF.

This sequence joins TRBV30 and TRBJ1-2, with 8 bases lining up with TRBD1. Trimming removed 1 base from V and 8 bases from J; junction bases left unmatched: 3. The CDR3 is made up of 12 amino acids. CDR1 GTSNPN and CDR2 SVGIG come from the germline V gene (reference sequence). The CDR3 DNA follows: TGTGCCTGGAGTGGACAGGGGAACGGCTACACCTTC. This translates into CAWSGQGNGYTF.

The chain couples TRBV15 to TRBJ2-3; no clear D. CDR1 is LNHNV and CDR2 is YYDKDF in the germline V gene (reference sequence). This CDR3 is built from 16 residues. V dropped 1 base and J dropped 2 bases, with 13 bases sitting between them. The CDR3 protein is CATSRGSLTVTDTQYF. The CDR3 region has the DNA TGTGCCACCAGCAGAGGCAGCCTCACAGTCACAGATACGCAGTATTTT.

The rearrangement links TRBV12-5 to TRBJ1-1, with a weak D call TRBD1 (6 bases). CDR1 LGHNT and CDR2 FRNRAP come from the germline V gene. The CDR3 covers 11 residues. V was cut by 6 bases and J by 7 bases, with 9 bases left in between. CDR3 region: CASGKDSEAFF. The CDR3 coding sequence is TGTGCTAGTGGGAAGGACAGTGAAGCTTTCTTT.

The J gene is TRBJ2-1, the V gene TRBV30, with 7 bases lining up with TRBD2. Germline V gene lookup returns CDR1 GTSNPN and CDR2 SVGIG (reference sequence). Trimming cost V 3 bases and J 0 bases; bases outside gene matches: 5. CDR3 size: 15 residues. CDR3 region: CAWRGGGSSYNEQFF. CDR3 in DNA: TGTGCCTGGAGGGGTGGCGGGAGCTCCTACAATGAGCAGTTCTTC.

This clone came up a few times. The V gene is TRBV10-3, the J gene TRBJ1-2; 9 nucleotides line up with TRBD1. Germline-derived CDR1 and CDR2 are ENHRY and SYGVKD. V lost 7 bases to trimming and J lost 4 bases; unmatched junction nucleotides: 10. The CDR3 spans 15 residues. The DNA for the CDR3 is TGTGCCATCAATAGCGCACAGGGGGCTTTCTATGGCTACACCTTC. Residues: CAINSAQGAFYGYTF.